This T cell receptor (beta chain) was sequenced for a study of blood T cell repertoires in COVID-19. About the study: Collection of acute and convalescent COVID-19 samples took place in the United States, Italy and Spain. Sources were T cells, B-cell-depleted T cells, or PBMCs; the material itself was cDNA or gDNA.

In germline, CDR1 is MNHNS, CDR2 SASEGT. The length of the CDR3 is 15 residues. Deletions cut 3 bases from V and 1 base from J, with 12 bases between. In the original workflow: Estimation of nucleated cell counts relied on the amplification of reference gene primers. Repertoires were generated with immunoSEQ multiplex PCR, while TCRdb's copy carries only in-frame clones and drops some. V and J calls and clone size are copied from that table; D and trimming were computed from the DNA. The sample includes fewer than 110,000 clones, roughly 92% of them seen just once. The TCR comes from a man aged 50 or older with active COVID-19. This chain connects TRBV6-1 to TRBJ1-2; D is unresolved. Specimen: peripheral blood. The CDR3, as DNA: TGTGCCAGCAGTGACAGAACGCCTCTTAACTATGGCTACACCTTC. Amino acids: CASSDRTPLNYGYTF.